A selection of T cell receptor beta chains follows, all from one sample in a study of blood T cells in healthy people across ages. Each CDR3 protein gets one entry after TCRdb re-called the 5' RACE reads with MiXCR. Counted here are 1.8 million or so distinct CDR3 sequences, about 39% occurring once; the ten biggest clones make up about 23%. The specimen was blood. These receptors originate from a human donor in good health. CDR3s include the opening cysteine and the closing phenylalanine or tryptophan. A D gene is named only where the DNA matches it firmly. Size is omitted from some rows. Given values are once, few, many or a class for expanded clones.

V,size,J,D,CDR3,DNA
TRBV24-1,few,TRBJ1-2,NA,CATSDSDISYGYTF,TGTGCCACCAGTGATTCTGATATCTCCTATGGCTACACCTTC
TRBV19,NA,TRBJ1-5,NA,CASRWGEDSNQPQHF,TGTGCCAGCAGGTGGGGCGAGGATAGCAATCAGCCCCAGCATTTT
TRBV5-5,NA,TRBJ2-1,NA,CASSLYSMVYEQFF,TGTGCCAGCAGCCTATACAGCATGGTATATGAGCAGTTCTTC
TRBV2,NA,TRBJ1-1,TRBD1,CASSPRRDRGTEAFF,TGTGCCAGCAGCCCGAGACGGGACAGGGGTACTGAAGCTTTCTTT
TRBV7-2,NA,TRBJ2-1,NA,CASSISISYNEQFF,TGTGCCAGCAGTATCAGTATCTCCTACAATGAGCAGTTCTTC
TRBV6-2/TRBV6-3,NA,TRBJ2-1,NA,CASSYLAASYNEQFF,TGTGCCAGCAGTTACCTGGCAGCTTCCTACAATGAGCAGTTCTTC
TRBV10-3,few,TRBJ2-7,TRBD2,CAISESLAATYEQYF,TGTGCCATCAGTGAGAGCCTAGCGGCCACCTACGAGCAGTACTTC
TRBV7-2,NA,TRBJ2-5,TRBD1,CASSRIPTGGFRETQYF,TGTGCCAGCAGCCGCATTCCGACAGGGGGCTTTAGAGAGACCCAGTACTTC
TRBV27,few,TRBJ1-5,NA,CASSLGGSGQPQHF,TGTGCCAGCAGTCTGGGGGGCTCGGGTCAGCCCCAGCATTTT
TRBV29-1,few,TRBJ2-5,NA,CSVEGEPGGLQETQYF,TGCAGCGTTGAGGGGGAACCGGGGGGCCTCCAAGAGACCCAGTACTTC
TRBV7-3,NA,TRBJ1-1,TRBD1,CASSLNLGGPTEAFF,TGTGCCAGCAGCTTAAACTTAGGGGGCCCCACTGAAGCTTTCTTT
TRBV15,few,TRBJ2-7,NA,CATSRDGKAYYEQYF,TGTGCCACCAGCAGAGATGGAAAAGCATACTACGAGCAGTACTTC
TRBV7-8,few,TRBJ1-2,NA,CASSLTTVSGYTF,TGTGCCAGCAGCTTAACGACAGTGAGTGGCTACACCTTC
TRBV15,once,TRBJ1-4,NA,CATSLTQPTNEKLFF,TGTGCCACCAGCCTCACGCAGCCAACTAATGAAAAACTGTTTTTT
TRBV12-3/TRBV12-4,NA,TRBJ2-3,TRBD2,CASSLSLAGGPDTQYF,TGTGCCAGCAGTTTAAGTCTAGCGGGGGGACCAGATACGCAGTATTTT
TRBV18,NA,TRBJ2-4,NA,CASSPTGVVAKNIQYF,TGTGCCAGCTCACCAACAGGAGTAGTGGCCAAAAACATTCAGTACTTC
TRBV28,NA,TRBJ2-1,NA,CASSPPWGDNEQFF,TGTGCCAGCAGTCCCCCATGGGGGGACAATGAGCAGTTCTTC
TRBV29-1,few,TRBJ1-2,NA,CSDREKANYGYTF,TGCAGCGACAGGGAAAAAGCTAACTATGGCTACACCTTC
TRBV10-3,NA,TRBJ2-7,NA,CAISESGGAREQYF,TGTGCCATCAGTGAGTCTGGGGGGGCACGGGAGCAGTACTTC
TRBV14,NA,TRBJ1-1,NA,CASSQGRFSEAFF,TGTGCCAGCAGCCAGGGGCGATTCTCCGAAGCTTTCTTT
TRBV20-1,NA,TRBJ2-6,NA,CSARDASGANVLTF,TGCAGTGCTAGAGATGCCTCTGGGGCCAACGTCCTGACTTTC
TRBV24-1,NA,TRBJ2-1,NA,CATSDFVSSYNEQFF,TGTGCCACCAGTGATTTCGTGAGCTCCTACAATGAGCAGTTCTTC
TRBV15,NA,TRBJ2-7,NA,CATSTVDQGYEQYF,TGTGCCACCAGCACAGTTGATCAGGGCTACGAGCAGTACTTC
TRBV25-1,NA,TRBJ2-5,NA,CASSEGGIETQYF,TGTGCCAGCAGTGAGGGCGGGATAGAGACCCAGTACTTC
TRBV20-1,few,TRBJ2-5,NA,CSARTDGQETQYF,TGCAGTGCTCGTACAGACGGACAAGAGACCCAGTACTTC
TRBV7-2,NA,TRBJ2-5,NA,CASSIVEQETQYF,TGTGCCAGCAGCATAGTCGAACAAGAGACCCAGTACTTC
TRBV20-1,NA,TRBJ2-1,NA,CSARALPNLYNEQFF,TGCAGTGCTAGAGCCCTCCCAAATCTTTACAATGAGCAGTTCTTC
TRBV10-3,NA,TRBJ2-3,TRBD1,CAISEGQGADTQYF,TGTGCCATCAGTGAAGGACAGGGCGCAGATACGCAGTATTTT
TRBV4-1,NA,TRBJ2-1,NA,CASSLRDGFKDEQFF,TGCGCCAGCAGCCTCCGGGACGGATTTAAGGATGAGCAGTTCTTC
TRBV29-1,few,TRBJ2-7,NA,CSVLRDRYEQYF,TGCAGCGTTTTACGGGACCGCTACGAGCAGTACTTC
TRBV12-3/TRBV12-4,few,TRBJ1-2,TRBD1,CASSRTGPNYGYTF,TGTGCCAGCAGTAGGACAGGCCCAAACTATGGCTACACCTTC
TRBV7-2,once,TRBJ1-2,NA,CASSLDSRDESYGYTF,TGTGCCAGCAGCTTAGATTCCCGGGACGAAAGCTATGGCTACACCTTC
TRBV7-9,NA,TRBJ2-1,TRBD1,CASSPGTGAGVSYNEQFF,TGTGCCAGCAGCCCGGGGACAGGGGCGGGGGTCTCCTACAATGAGCAGTTCTTC
TRBV5-1,few,TRBJ2-5,NA,CASSLSGGLGETQYF,TGCGCCAGCAGCTTGTCCGGGGGCTTAGGAGAGACCCAGTACTTC
TRBV29-1,many,TRBJ2-1,TRBD2,CSADTSGGYNEQFF,TGCAGCGCCGACACTAGCGGGGGGTACAATGAGCAGTTCTTC
TRBV3-1,NA,TRBJ2-1,NA,CASSQGGRGRRPYNEQFF,TGTGCCAGCAGCCAAGGAGGTCGAGGCAGGAGACCTTACAATGAGCAGTTCTTC
TRBV7-8,few,TRBJ2-1,TRBD2,CASSPTPGLYNEQFF,TGTGCCAGCAGCCCAACTCCGGGACTATACAATGAGCAGTTCTTC
TRBV7-2,NA,TRBJ2-7,TRBD2,CASSLLAGDHYEQYF,TGTGCCAGCAGCTTACTAGCGGGGGACCACTACGAGCAGTACTTC
TRBV4-2,few,TRBJ1-2,NA,CASSPGVVVNYGYTF,TGTGCCAGCAGCCCGGGGGTTGTGGTAAACTATGGCTACACCTTC
TRBV4-3,few,TRBJ1-2,TRBD1,CASSQGRQGAYGYTF,TGCGCCAGCAGCCAAGGGAGGCAGGGGGCGTATGGCTACACCTTC
TRBV7-9,NA,TRBJ2-3,NA,CASSLFQNSPITDTQYF,TGTGCCAGCAGCTTATTTCAGAATTCCCCTATCACAGATACGCAGTATTTT
TRBV4-1,few,TRBJ1-2,TRBD1,CASSRLDRVGSGYTF,TGCGCCAGCAGCCGGCTGGACAGGGTCGGGAGTGGCTACACCTTC
TRBV15,few,TRBJ2-7,NA,CATSRERSSYEQYF,TGTGCCACCAGCAGAGAGAGGTCCTCCTACGAGCAGTACTTC
TRBV7-8,NA,TRBJ2-5,NA,CASSLLRSETQYF,TGTGCCAGCAGCTTACTGAGATCGGAGACCCAGTACTTC
TRBV7-2,NA,TRBJ2-2,NA,CASSFAGSGELFF,TGTGCCAGCAGCTTTGCGGGATCCGGGGAGCTGTTTTTT
TRBV6-6,NA,TRBJ2-7,NA,CASSYANHEQYF,TGTGCCAGCAGTTACGCGAACCACGAGCAGTACTTC
TRBV29-1,few,TRBJ1-4,NA,CSVKTRTNEKLFF,TGCAGCGTTAAAACTAGAACTAATGAAAAACTGTTTTTT
TRBV7-3,NA,TRBJ1-6,NA,CASSLNSGSNSPLHF,TGTGCCAGCAGCTTAAACTCAGGGTCCAATTCACCCCTCCACTTT
TRBV3-1,few,TRBJ2-5,NA,CASSQPPRTATVQETQYF,TGTGCCAGCAGCCAACCCCCGCGGACAGCGACGGTCCAAGAGACCCAGTACTTC
TRBV7-2,NA,TRBJ2-1,NA,CASSSRFGQQRGQFF,TGTGCCAGCAGCTCGCGATTCGGACAACAACGTGGGCAGTTCTTC
TRBV3-1,few,TRBJ2-3,TRBD2,CASSQDLGGVGDTQYF,TGTGCCAGCAGCCAAGATCTGGGGGGGGTTGGAGATACGCAGTATTTT
TRBV7-2,few,TRBJ2-1,TRBD2,CASSLGGAGGPRNEQFF,TGTGCCAGCAGCTTAGGAGGAGCGGGGGGGCCTAGGAATGAGCAGTTCTTC
TRBV14,NA,TRBJ1-2,NA,CASSQPGGPYNYGYTF,TGTGCCAGCAGCCAACCCGGGGGGCCATATAACTATGGCTACACCTTC
TRBV20-1,few,TRBJ2-7,NA,CSGGSTGVDNEQYF,TGCAGTGGGGGGTCGACAGGAGTTGACAACGAGCAGTACTTC
TRBV14,NA,TRBJ1-3,NA,CASSQDHRIAGNTIYF,TGTGCCAGCAGCCAAGATCATCGAATTGCTGGAAACACCATATATTTT